The 15 T cell receptor beta chains reported below all come from one sample, sequenced in a study of CD4 T cells in relation to SARS-CoV-2 and coronaviruses. The protocol was immunoSEQ multiplex PCR, while the TCRdb copy is restricted to in-frame clones and leaves out a portion. The table lists approximately 20,000 clones, more than 65% of them singletons. These receptors' antigens are unknown. Unexposed donor CD4+ T cells date from about 2010-2018, before the COVID-19 pandemic. The cells were cultured for about ten days before CD4+ T cells were isolated. Sequenced material: CD4+ T cells from PBMCs, cultured in vitro. These receptors were collected from a human donor in good health.

The rearrangement joins TRBV5-6 to TRBJ1-3, with D unresolved. The CDR3 consists of 16 residues. Germline assignment: CDR1 SGHDT and CDR2 YYEEEE. V was pared by 2 bases and J by 0 bases, with 12 bases between. CDR3 in DNA: TGTGCCAGCAGCTTTGGCCGACCAGGCTCTGGAAACACCATATATTTT. Protein: CASSFGRPGSGNTIYF.

This clone was counted a single time. The CDR3 reads CASSQVGTNTEAFF. As DNA, the CDR3 is TGCGCCAGCAGCCAAGTGGGGACTAACACTGAAGCTTTCTTT. The V gene is TRBV4-1, the J gene TRBJ1-1; the D gene is possibly TRBD1 (5 bases). V was shortened by 1 base and J by 2 bases, with 8 bases between the two germline ends. The CDR3 loop spans 14 amino acids. CDR1 and CDR2 (germline): MGHRA, YSYEKL.

The rearrangement joins TRBV2 to TRBJ1-2; 7 positions match TRBD1. CDR3 size: 12 residues. Per the germline V gene, CDR1 is SNHLY and CDR2 is FYNNEI. V lost 5 bases and J lost 4; bases outside the gene matches: 1. CDR3 sequence (DNA): TGTGCCAGCAGTCGGGACAGCTATGGCTACACCTTC. Residues: CASSRDSYGYTF. Together with reference TRBV2 and TRBJ1-2, the CDR3 gives the full variable domain: EPEVTQTPSHQVTQMGQEVILRCVPISNHLYFYWYRQILGQKVEFLVSFYNNEISEKSEIFDDQFSVERPDGSNFTLKIRSTKLEDSAMYFCASSRDSYGYTFGSGTRLTVV.

This clone was counted between two and nine times. The chain carries TRBV27 and TRBJ2-1; a possible D gene is TRBD2 (5 bases). Germline V gene lookup returns CDR1 MNHEY and CDR2 SMNVEV (reference sequence). CDR3 length: 17 amino acids. Trimming left V 5 bases short and J 2 bases short, with 19 bases between. The chain's CDR3 is CASSPWILAPTYNEQFF. In DNA form, the CDR3 reads TGTGCCAGCAGTCCGTGGATCCTAGCACCGACCTACAATGAGCAGTTCTTC.

J is TRBJ1-1 and V is TRBV5-6; D perhaps matches TRBD1 (5 bases). This CDR3 comprises 15 residues. From germline, CDR1 is SGHDT and CDR2 YYEEEE. V was clipped by 1 base and J by 2 bases, with 12 bases between them. The CDR3 DNA reads as TGTGCCAGCAGCTTGAATTGGGGACCCAACACTGAAGCTTTCTTT. It codes for CASSLNWGPNTEAFF.

This clone was seen once. The rearrangement uses TRBV29-1 and TRBJ1-1, with a possible D match to TRBD1 (6 bases). Trimming removed 7 bases from V and 4 bases from J, with 19 bases in between. CDR3 length: 14 amino acids. Germline V gene data show CDR1 as SQVTM and CDR2 as ANQGSEA. CDR3 sequence reads: CSGLIGGGSTEAFF. In DNA form, the CDR3 reads TGCAGCGGTTTAATAGGGGGTGGAAGCACTGAAGCTTTCTTT.

V and J are TRBV3-1 (or the pseudogene TRBV3-2) and TRBJ2-1; maybe TRBD2 (6 bases). This CDR3 contains 13 residues. Germline CDR1 is LGHDT and CDR2 is YNNKEL (reference sequence). V gave up 1 base and J gave up 10 bases, with 11 bases separating them. The CDR3 region is CASSQVLAREQFF. In nucleotides, the CDR3 is TGTGCCAGCAGCCAAGTGCTAGCGAGGGAGCAGTTCTTC.

In its sample, this clone was seen once. This rearrangement joins TRBV2 to TRBJ2-1, with TRBD1 matching over 9 bases. Germline V lookup: CDR1 SNHLY, CDR2 FYNNEI. V lost 7 bases and J lost 8; bases outside the gene matches: 6. The CDR3 spans 13 residues. CDR3 sequence (DNA): TGTGCCAGCACCGGGACAGGGTGGGATGAGCAGTTCTTC. Translating gives CASTGTGWDEQFF.

The J gene is TRBJ1-5, the V gene TRBV30; no reliable D call. Trimming shortened V by 0 bases and J by 2 bases, and 11 bases separated the two germline ends. From germline, CDR1 is GTSNPN and CDR2 SVGIG (reference sequence). The CDR3 runs to 15 residues. The CDR3 DNA reads as TGTGCCTGGAGTGTACGTCGGGTCGGCAATCAGCCCCAGCATTTT. This translates into CAWSVRRVGNQPQHF.

This clone was recorded a few times. The chain recombines TRBV2 with TRBJ1-1; possible D gene TRBD1, 6 bases. Germline assignment: CDR1 SNHLY and CDR2 FYNNEI. The ends were cut back, 6 bases at V and 4 bases at J, with 27 bases in the middle. This CDR3 spans 18 amino acids. CDR3 residues: CASSFAVDNRDLVTEAFF. The CDR3 region has the DNA TGTGCCAGCAGCTTCGCCGTTGACAACAGGGATCTCGTCACTGAAGCTTTCTTT.

The V call is TRBV15, the J call TRBJ2-3; no reliable D call. The CDR3 has 11 residues. Germline V CDR1 and CDR2: LNHNV, YYDKDF (reference sequence). Trimming stripped 6 bases from V and 2 bases from J, with 3 bases between. The CDR3 region is CATRLTDTQYF. As DNA, the CDR3 is TGTGCCACCAGACTCACAGATACGCAGTATTTT.

The chain is built from TRBV18 and TRBJ1-2; tentative D call: TRBD1 (5 bases). Germline loops: CDR1 KGHSH, CDR2 LQKENI. This CDR3 has 15 amino acids. Trimming shortened V by 6 bases and J by 3 bases, and 17 bases separated the two germline ends. The CDR3, as DNA: TGTGCCAGCTCCTACGACGGAGACAGCGACTATGGCTACACCTTC. It codes for CASSYDGDSDYGYTF.

The genes are TRBV5-4 and TRBJ2-6; perhaps TRBD2 as D (6 bases). Between the trimmed V and J ends, which lost 3 bases and 4 bases, there was a span of 11 bases. The germline CDR1 and CDR2 sequences are SGHNT and YYREEE (reference sequence). This CDR3 has 15 residues. CDR3 in DNA: TGTGCCAGCAGCTACCGACGGGAGGGGGCCAACGTCCTGACTTTC. This translates into CASSYRREGANVLTF.

The genes are TRBV10-3 and TRBJ2-7, with TRBD1 as a possible D gene (6 bases). Germline V gives CDR1 ENHRY, CDR2 SYGVKD. The CDR3 loop spans 13 amino acids. V dropped 10 bases and J dropped 1 base, with 14 bases sitting between them. CDR3 sequence (DNA): TGTGCCACCCTCGGGACAAGTTCCTACGAGCAGTACTTC. Residues: CATLGTSSYEQYF.

The V gene is TRBV7-2, the J gene TRBJ2-2; D unclear. CDR1 and CDR2 from the germline V gene are SGHTA and FQGNSA. CDR3 length equals 15 residues. With 3 bases removed from V and 0 bases from J, the gap between germline ends came to 8 bases. The CDR3 DNA is TGTGCCAGCAGCTTTGAAGGAACGAACACCGGGGAGCTGTTTTTT. It translates to CASSFEGTNTGELFF.